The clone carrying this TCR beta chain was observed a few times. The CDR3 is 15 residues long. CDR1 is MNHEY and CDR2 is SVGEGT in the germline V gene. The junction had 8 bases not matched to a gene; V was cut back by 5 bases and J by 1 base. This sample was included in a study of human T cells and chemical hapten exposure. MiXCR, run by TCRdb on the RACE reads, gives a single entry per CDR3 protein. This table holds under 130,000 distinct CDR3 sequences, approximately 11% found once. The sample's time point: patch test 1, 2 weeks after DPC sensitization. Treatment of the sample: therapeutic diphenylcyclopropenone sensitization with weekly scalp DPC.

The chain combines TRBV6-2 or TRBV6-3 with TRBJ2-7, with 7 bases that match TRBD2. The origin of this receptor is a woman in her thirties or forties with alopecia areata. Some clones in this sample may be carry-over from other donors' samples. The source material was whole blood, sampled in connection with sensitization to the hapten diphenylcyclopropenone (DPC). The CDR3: CASSTPGGFSYEQYF. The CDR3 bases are TGTGCCAGCAGTACCCCCGGGGGGTTTTCCTACGAGCAGTACTTC.